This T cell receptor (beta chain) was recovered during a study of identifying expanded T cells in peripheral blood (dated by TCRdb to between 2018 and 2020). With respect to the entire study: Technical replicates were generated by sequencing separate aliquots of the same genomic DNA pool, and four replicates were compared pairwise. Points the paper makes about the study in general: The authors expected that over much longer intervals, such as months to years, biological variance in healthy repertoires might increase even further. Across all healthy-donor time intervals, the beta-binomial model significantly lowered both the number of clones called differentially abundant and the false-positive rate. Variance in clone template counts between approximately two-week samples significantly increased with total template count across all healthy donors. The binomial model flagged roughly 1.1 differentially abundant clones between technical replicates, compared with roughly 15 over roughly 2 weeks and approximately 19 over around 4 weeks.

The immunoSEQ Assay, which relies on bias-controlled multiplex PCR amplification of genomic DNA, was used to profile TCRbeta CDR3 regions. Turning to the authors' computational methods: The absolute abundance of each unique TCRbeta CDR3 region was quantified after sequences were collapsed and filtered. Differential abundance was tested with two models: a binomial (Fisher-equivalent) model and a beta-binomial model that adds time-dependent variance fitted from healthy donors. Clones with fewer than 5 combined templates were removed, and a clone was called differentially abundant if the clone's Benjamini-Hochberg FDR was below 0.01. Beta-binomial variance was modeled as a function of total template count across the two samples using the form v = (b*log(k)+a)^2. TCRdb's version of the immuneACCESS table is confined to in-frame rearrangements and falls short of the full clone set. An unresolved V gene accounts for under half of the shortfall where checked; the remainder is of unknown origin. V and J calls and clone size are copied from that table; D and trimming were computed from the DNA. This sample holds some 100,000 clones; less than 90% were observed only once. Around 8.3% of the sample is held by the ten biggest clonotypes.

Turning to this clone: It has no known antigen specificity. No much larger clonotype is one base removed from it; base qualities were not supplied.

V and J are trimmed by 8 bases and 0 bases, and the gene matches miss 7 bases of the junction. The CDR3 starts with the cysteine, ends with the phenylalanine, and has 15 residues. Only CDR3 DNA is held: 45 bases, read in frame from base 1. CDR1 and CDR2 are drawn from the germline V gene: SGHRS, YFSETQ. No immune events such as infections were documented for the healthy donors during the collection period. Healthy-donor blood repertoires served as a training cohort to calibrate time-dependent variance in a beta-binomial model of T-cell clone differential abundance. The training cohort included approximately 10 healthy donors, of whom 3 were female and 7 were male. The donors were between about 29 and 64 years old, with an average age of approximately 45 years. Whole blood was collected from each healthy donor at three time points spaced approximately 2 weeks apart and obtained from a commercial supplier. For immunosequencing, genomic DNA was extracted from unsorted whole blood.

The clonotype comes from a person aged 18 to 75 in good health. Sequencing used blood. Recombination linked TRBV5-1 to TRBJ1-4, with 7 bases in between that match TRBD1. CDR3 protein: CASAKGTATNEKLFF. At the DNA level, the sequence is TGCGCCAGTGCTAAAGGGACAGCAACTAATGAAAAACTGTTTTTT.